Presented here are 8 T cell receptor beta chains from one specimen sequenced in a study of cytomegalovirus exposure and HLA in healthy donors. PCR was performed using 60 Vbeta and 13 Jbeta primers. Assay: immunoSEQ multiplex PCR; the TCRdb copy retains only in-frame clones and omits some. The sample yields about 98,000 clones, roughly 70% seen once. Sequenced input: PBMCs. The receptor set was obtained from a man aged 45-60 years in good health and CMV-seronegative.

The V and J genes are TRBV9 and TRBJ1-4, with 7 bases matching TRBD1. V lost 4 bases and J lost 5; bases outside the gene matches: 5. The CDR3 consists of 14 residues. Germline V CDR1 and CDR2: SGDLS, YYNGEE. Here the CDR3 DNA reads TGTGCCAGCAGCCTGGGACAGAGAAATGAAAAACTGTTTTTT. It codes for CASSLGQRNEKLFF.

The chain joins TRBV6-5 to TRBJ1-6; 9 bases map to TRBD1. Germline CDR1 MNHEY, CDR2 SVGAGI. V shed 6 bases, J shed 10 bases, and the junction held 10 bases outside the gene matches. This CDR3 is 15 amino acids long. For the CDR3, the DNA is TGTGCCAGCAGAAGACGGACAGGGGCGGTCTCACCCCTCCACTTT. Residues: CASRRRTGAVSPLHF.

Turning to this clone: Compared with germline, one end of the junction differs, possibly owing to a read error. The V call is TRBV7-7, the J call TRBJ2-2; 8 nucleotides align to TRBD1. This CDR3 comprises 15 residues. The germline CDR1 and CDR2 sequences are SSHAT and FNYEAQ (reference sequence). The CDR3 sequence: CASSTGQDYTGELFF. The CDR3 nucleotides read TGTGCTAGCAGCACGGGACAGGATTACACCGGGGAGCTGTTTTTT. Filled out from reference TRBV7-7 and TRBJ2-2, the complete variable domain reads GAGVSQSPRYKVTKRGQDVTLRCDPISSHATLYWYQQALGQGPEFLTYFNYEAQPDKSGLPSDRFSAERPEGSISTLTIQRTEQRDSAMYRCASSTGQDYTGELFFGEGSRLTVL.

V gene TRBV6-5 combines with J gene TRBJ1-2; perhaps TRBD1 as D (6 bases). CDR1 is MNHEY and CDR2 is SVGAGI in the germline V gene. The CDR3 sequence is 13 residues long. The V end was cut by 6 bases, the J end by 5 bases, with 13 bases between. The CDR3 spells CASSPGQRYGYTF. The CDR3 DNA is TGTGCCAGCAGCCCGGGACAAAGATATGGCTACACCTTC.

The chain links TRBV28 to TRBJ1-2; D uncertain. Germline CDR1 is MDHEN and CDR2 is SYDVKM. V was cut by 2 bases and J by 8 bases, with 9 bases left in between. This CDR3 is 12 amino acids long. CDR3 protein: CASSLTNGGYTF. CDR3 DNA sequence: TGTGCCAGCAGTTTAACAAACGGGGGCTACACCTTC.

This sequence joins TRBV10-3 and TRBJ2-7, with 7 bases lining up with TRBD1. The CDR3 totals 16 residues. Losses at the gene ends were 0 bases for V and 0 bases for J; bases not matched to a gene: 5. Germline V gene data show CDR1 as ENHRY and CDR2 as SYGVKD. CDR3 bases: TGTGCCATCAGTGAGTCGGAACAGGGGTTCTCCTACGAGCAGTACTTC. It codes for CAISESEQGFSYEQYF.

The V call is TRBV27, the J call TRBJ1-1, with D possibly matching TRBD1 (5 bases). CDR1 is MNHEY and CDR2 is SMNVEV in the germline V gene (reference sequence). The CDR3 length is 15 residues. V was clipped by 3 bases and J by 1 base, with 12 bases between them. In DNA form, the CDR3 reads TGTGCCAGCAGTTTCTCCTCGACAGCGAACACTGAAGCTTTCTTT. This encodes CASSFSSTANTEAFF.

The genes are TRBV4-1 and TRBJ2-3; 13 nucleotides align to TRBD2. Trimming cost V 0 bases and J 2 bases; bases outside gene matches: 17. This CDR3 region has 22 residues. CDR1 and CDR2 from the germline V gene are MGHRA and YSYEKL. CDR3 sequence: CASSQDRTSGRARTIDTDTQYF. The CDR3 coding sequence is TGCGCCAGCAGCCAAGATAGAACTAGCGGGAGGGCTCGGACCATAGACACAGATACGCAGTATTTT.